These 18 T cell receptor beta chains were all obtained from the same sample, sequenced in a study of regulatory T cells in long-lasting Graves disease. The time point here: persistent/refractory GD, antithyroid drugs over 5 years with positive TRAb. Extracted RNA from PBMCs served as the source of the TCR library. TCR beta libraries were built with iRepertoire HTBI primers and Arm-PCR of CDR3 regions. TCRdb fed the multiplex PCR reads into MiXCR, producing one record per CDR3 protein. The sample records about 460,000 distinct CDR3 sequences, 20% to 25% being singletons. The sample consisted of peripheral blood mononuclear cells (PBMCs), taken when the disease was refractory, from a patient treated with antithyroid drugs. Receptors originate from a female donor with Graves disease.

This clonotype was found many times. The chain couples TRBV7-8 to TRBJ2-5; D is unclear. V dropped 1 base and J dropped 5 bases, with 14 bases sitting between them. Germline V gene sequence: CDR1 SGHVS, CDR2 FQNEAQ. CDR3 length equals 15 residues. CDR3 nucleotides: TGTGCCAGCAGCTTAGTGCGGTCTCGTCGGGAGACCCAGTACTTC. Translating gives CASSLVRSRRETQYF.

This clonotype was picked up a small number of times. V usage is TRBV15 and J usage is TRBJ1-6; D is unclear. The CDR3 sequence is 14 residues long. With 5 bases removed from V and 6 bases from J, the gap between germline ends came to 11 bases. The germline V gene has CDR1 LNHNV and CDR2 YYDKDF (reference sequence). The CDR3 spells CATSVRTFNSPLHF. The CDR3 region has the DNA TGTGCCACCAGCGTTCGTACCTTTAATTCACCCCTCCACTTT.

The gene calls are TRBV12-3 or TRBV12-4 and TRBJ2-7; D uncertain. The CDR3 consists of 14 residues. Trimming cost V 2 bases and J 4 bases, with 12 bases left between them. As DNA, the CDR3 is TGTGCCAGCAGTTTAAACAGAAGAAGTTACGAGCAGTACTTC. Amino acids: CASSLNRRSYEQYF.

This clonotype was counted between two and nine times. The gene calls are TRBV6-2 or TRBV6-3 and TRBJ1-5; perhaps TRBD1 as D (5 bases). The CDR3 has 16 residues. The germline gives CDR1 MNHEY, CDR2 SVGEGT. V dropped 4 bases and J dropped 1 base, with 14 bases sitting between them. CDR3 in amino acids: CASSFLGARSNQPQHF. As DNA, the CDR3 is TGTGCCAGCAGTTTCTTAGGGGCCAGGAGCAATCAGCCCCAGCATTTT.

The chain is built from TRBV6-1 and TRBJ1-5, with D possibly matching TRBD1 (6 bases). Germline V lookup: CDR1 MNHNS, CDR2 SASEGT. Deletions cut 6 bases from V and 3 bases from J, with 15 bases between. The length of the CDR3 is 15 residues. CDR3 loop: CASRPSGAPNQPQHF. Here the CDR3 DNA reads TGTGCCAGCAGACCTTCAGGGGCCCCCAATCAGCCCCAGCATTTT.

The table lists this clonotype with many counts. CDR3 bases: TGTGCCAGCAGTCTACACCTCTACGAGCAGTACTTC. Translating gives CASSLHLYEQYF. V and J are TRBV12-3 or TRBV12-4 and TRBJ2-7; D not certain. Between the trimmed V and J ends, which lost 5 bases and 3 bases, there was a span of 8 bases. The CDR3 extends over 12 amino acids.

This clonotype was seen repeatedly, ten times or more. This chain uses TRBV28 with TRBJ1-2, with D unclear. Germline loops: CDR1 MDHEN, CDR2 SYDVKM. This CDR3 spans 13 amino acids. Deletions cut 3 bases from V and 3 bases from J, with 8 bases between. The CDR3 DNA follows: TGTGCCAGCAGTTTTCTCGGAGACTATGGCTACACCTTC. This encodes CASSFLGDYGYTF.

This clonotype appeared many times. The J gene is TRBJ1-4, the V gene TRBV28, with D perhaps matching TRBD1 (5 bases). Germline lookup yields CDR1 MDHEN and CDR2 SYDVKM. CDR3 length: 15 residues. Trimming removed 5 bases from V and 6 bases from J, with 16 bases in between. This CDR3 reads CASSEPGREHEKLFF. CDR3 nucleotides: TGTGCCAGCAGTGAGCCGGGACGGGAGCATGAAAAACTGTTTTTT. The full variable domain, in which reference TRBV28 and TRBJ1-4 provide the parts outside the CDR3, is DVKVTQSSRYLVKRTGEKVFLECVQDMDHENMFWYRQDPGLGLRLIYFSYDVKMKEKGDIPEGYSVSREKKERFSLILESASTNQTSMYLCASSEPGREHEKLFFGSGTQLSVL.

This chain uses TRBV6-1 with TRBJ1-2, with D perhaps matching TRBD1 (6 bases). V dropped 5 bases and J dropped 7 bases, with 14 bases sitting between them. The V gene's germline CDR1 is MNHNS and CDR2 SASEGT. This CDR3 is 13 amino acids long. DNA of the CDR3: TGTGCCAGCAGTCGAATGGACAGCGGTGGCTACACCTTC. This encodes CASSRMDSGGYTF.

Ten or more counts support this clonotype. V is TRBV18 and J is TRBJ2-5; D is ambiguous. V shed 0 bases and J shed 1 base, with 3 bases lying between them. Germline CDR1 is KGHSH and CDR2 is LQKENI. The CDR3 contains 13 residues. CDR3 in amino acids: CASSPPGQETQYF. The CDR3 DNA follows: TGTGCCAGCTCACCACCAGGCCAAGAGACCCAGTACTTC.

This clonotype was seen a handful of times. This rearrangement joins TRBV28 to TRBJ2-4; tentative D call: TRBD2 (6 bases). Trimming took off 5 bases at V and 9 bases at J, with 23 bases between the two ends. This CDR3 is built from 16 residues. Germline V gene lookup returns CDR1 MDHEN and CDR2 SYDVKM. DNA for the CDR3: TGTGCCAGCAGTCAGCCTGGAGGGCCCCTCGACGGCATTCAGTACTTC. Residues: CASSQPGGPLDGIQYF. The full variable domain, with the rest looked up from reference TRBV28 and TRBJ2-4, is DVKVTQSSRYLVKRTGEKVFLECVQDMDHENMFWYRQDPGLGLRLIYFSYDVKMKEKGDIPEGYSVSREKKERFSLILESASTNQTSMYLCASSQPGGPLDGIQYFGAGTRLSVL.

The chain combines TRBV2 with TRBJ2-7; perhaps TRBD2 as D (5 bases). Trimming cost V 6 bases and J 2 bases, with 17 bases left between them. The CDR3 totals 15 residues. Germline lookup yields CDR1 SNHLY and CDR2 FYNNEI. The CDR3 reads CASSDQPGWTYEQYF. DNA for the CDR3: TGTGCCAGCAGCGACCAACCGGGGTGGACCTACGAGCAGTACTTC.

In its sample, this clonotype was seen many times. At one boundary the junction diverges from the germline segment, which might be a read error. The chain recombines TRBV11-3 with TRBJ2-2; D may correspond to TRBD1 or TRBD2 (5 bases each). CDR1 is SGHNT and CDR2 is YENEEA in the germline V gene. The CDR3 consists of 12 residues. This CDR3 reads CASSPGLTEVFF. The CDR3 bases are TGTGCCAGCAGCCCAGGGCTTACGGAGGTGTTTTTT.

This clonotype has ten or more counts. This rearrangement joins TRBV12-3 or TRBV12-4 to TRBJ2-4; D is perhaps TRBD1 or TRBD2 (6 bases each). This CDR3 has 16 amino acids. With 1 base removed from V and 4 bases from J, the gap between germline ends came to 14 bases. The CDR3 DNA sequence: TGTGCCAGCAGTTTAGATGGGGGGCCGGGTAAAAACATTCAGTACTTC. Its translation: CASSLDGGPGKNIQYF.

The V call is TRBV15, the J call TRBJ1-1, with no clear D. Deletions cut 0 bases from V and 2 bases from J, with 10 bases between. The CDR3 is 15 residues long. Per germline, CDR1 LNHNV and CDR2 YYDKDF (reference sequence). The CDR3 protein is CATSRDTEINTEAFF. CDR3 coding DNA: TGTGCCACCAGCAGAGATACCGAGATTAACACTGAAGCTTTCTTT. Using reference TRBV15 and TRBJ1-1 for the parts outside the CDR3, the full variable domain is DAMVIQNPRYQVTQFGKPVTLSCSQTLNHNVMYWYQQKSSQAPKLLFHYYDKDFNNEADTPDNFQSRRPNTSFCFLDIRSPGLGDTAMYLCATSRDTEINTEAFFGQGTRLTVV.

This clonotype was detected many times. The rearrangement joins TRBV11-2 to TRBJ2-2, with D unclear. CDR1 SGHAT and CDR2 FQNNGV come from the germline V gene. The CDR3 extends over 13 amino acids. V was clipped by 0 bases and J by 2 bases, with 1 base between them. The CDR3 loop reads CASSLDNTGELFF. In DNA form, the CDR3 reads TGTGCCAGCAGCTTAGATAACACCGGGGAGCTGTTTTTT. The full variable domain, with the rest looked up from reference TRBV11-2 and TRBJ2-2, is EAGVAQSPRYKIIEKRQSVAFWCNPISGHATLYWYQQILGQGPKLLIQFQNNGVVDDSQLPKDRFSAERLKGVDSTLKIQPAKLEDSAVYLCASSLDNTGELFFGEGSRLTVL.

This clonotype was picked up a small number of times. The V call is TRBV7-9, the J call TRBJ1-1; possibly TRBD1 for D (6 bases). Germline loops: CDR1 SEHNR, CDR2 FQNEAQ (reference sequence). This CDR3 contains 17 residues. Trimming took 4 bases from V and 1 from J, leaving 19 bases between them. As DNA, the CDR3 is TGTGCCAGCAGCTCCCACAGGGTACAGTTCTCGAACACTGAAGCTTTCTTT. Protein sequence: CASSSHRVQFSNTEAFF.

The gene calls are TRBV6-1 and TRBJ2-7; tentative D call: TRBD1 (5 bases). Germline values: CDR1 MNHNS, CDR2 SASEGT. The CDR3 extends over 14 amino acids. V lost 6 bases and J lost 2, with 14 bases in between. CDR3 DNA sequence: TGTGCCAGCAGCCAACGACAGCGCCCCTACGAGCAGTACTTC. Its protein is CASSQRQRPYEQYF.